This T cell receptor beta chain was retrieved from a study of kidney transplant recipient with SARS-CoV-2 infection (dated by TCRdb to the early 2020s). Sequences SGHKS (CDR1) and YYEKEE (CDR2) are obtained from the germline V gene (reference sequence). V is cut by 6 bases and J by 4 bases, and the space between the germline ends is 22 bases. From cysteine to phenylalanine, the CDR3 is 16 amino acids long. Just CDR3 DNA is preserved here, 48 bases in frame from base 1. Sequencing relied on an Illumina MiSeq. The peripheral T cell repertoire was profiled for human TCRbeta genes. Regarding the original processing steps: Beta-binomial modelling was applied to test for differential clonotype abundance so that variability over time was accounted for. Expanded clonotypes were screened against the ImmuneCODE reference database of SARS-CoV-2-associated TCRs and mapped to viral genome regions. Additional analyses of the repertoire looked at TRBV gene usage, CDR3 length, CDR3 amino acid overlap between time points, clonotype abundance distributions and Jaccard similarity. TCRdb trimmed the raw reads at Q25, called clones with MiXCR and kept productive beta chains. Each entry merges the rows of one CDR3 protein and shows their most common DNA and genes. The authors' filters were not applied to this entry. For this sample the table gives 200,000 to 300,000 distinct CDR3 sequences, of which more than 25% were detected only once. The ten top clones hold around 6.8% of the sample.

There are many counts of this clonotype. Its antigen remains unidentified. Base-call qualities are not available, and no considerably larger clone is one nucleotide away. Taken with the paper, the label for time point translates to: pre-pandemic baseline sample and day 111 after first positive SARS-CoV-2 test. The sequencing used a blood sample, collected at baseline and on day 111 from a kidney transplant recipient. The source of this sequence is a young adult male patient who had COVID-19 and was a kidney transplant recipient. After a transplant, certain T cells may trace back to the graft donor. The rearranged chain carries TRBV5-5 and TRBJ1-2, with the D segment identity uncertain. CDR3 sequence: CASILGVSRKTYGYTF. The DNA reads TGTGCCAGCATTCTCGGTGTCTCGCGAAAGACCTATGGCTACACCTTC.